These 16 T cell receptor beta chains came from one sample sequenced in a study of blood T cell repertoires in COVID-19. The method was immunoSEQ multiplex PCR; TCRdb's version includes in-frame clones alone and lacks a portion of them. The sample contains under 85,000 clones, 85% to 90% of which appear only once. Sequencing was performed on peripheral blood. These receptors were obtained from an elderly man with acute or convalescent COVID-19.

The chain couples TRBV10-3 to TRBJ1-2; no clear D gene. Per germline, CDR1 ENHRY and CDR2 SYGVKD. The CDR3 is made up of 14 amino acids. V dropped 8 bases and J dropped 1 base, with 14 bases sitting between them. CDR3 amino acids: CAIGSSTDNYGYTF. CDR3 bases: TGTGCCATCGGTTCTTCCACAGATAACTATGGCTACACCTTC.

The rearrangement joins TRBV15 to TRBJ1-1, with no clear D. Trimming removed 4 bases from V and 1 base from J, with 7 bases in between. The germline V gene encodes CDR1 LNHNV and CDR2 YYDKDF (reference sequence). The CDR3 totals 13 residues. The CDR3 sequence is CATSKAGNTEAFF. CDR3 sequence (DNA): TGTGCCACCAGCAAGGCGGGGAACACTGAAGCTTTCTTT.

The chain is built from TRBV2 and TRBJ1-2; TRBD1 is a possible D gene (6 bases). Germline CDR1 is SNHLY and CDR2 is FYNNEI. V dropped 10 bases and J dropped 0 bases, with 15 bases sitting between them. CDR3 size: 14 residues. The CDR3 sequence is CAIQSQGPNYGYTF. CDR3 bases: TGTGCCATCCAAAGCCAGGGGCCTAACTATGGCTACACCTTC.

V is TRBV11-3 and J is TRBJ1-4; D remains ambiguous. V lost 6 bases and J lost 8, with 13 bases in between. Looked up from germline, CDR1 is SGHNT and CDR2 is YENEEA. The CDR3 totals 13 residues. CDR3 amino acids: CASRETGREKLFF. For the CDR3, the DNA is TGTGCCAGCAGAGAAACGGGGAGGGAAAAACTGTTTTTT.

As DNA, the CDR3 is TGTGCCAGCTCATTGTTCGGTTTGACAGGGGCTAATGAAAAACTGTTTTTT. Its translation: CASSLFGLTGANEKLFF. The V and J genes are TRBV18 and TRBJ1-4; 8 nucleotides align to TRBD1. The V gene end was trimmed by 5 bases and the J gene end by 3 bases; junction bases not matched to a gene: 11. Germline-derived CDR1 and CDR2 are KGHSH and LQKENI. The CDR3 length is 17 residues.

The chain carries TRBV25-1 and TRBJ1-1; perhaps TRBD1 as D (5 bases). The CDR3 covers 18 residues. V was pared by 3 bases and J by 1 base, with 21 bases between. Germline CDR1 reads MGHDK; CDR2 reads SYGVNS. In nucleotides, the CDR3 is TGTGCCAGCAGTGAGCTCGGACGGGGAGGGGTTCCGAACACTGAAGCTTTCTTT. It yields the protein CASSELGRGGVPNTEAFF.

V and J are TRBV5-3 and TRBJ1-2; D gene unclear. TRBV5-3 is known as an ORF, though its function is uncertain. V lost 0 bases and J 9 bases, leaving 9 bases between the germline ends. The CDR3 runs to 12 residues. The CDR3 nucleotides are TGTGCCAGAAGCTTGGTACTTAGTTGCTACACCTTC. Residues: CARSLVLSCYTF.

This chain uses TRBV2 with TRBJ2-1; 13 bases fit TRBD2. With 6 bases clipped from V and 1 base from J, the junction kept 3 bases outside the gene matches. The germline CDR1 and CDR2 sequences are SNHLY and FYNNEI. The CDR3 runs 16 residues. The CDR3 region has the DNA TGTGCCAGCAGCCCGGGACTAGCGGGATCCTACAATGAGCAGTTCTTC. It translates to CASSPGLAGSYNEQFF.

CDR3 sequence reads: CASSVGQGSYEQYF. The CDR3 region has the DNA TGCGCCAGCAGCGTAGGACAGGGAAGCTACGAGCAGTACTTC. V is TRBV4-3 and J is TRBJ2-7; TRBD1 agrees at 8 bases. This CDR3 region has 14 residues. J lost 3 bases, V lost 5 bases, and 6 bases had no gene match. Germline V gives CDR1 LGHNA, CDR2 YSLEER.

The rearrangement links TRBV6-5 to TRBJ2-5, with D possibly being TRBD1 (5 bases). Germline CDR1 MNHEY, CDR2 SVGAGI. Trimming took off 6 bases at V and 4 bases at J, with 15 bases between the two ends. CDR3 length: 14 residues. CDR3 protein: CASRYPGRAETQYF. The CDR3 coding sequence is TGTGCCAGCAGATATCCCGGCAGGGCAGAGACCCAGTACTTC.

The genes are TRBV11-3 and TRBJ2-7, with TRBD1 matching 9 bases. V gave up 5 bases and J gave up 3 bases; unmatched junction bases: 8. CDR3 length: 15 amino acids. Germline-derived CDR1 and CDR2 are SGHNT and YENEEA. The CDR3 sequence: CASSLTGTGIYEQYF. The DNA of the CDR3 is TGTGCCAGCAGCCTAACCGGGACAGGGATCTACGAGCAGTACTTC.

This clone was observed a single time. The chain uses TRBV10-3 and TRBJ2-3; TRBD2 aligns across 7 bases. CDR1 and CDR2 from the germline V gene are ENHRY and SYGVKD. The ends lost 7 bases at V and 7 bases at J; junction bases unmatched: 2. The CDR3 is 11 amino acids. CDR3 residues: CAIMGGYTQYF. CDR3 DNA sequence: TGTGCCATCATGGGGGGGTATACGCAGTATTTT.

The chain recombines TRBV19 with TRBJ1-1, with TRBD1 matching 7 bases. V lost 4 bases and J lost 5; bases outside the gene matches: 10. The germline gives CDR1 LNHDA, CDR2 SQIVND (reference sequence). The CDR3 totals 15 residues. DNA for the CDR3: TGTGCCAGTAGTACCAAACAGGGGCTGGGAACTGAAGCTTTCTTT. It is translated as CASSTKQGLGTEAFF.

V is TRBV5-1 and J is TRBJ1-1, with TRBD1 identical over 8 bases. This CDR3 is 13 amino acids long. CDR1 is SGHRS and CDR2 is YFSETQ in the germline V gene. With 4 bases clipped from V and 5 bases from J, the junction kept 4 bases outside the gene matches. The CDR3 region is CASSQQGVTEAFF. Written as DNA, the CDR3 is TGCGCCAGCAGCCAACAGGGGGTAACTGAAGCTTTCTTT.

The chain joins TRBV5-4 to TRBJ2-1, with TRBD2 matching over 12 bases. Losses at the gene ends were 6 bases for V and 4 bases for J; bases not matched to a gene: 14. Germline CDR1 is SGHNT and CDR2 is YYREEE (reference sequence). The CDR3 consists of 18 residues. The CDR3, as DNA: TGTGCCAGCACCTGGACTAGCGGGATAAAAGGGGGTTACAATGAGCAGTTCTTC. Amino acids: CASTWTSGIKGGYNEQFF.

This clone was recorded a few times. V usage is TRBV4-1 and J usage is TRBJ1-6; a weak D match, TRBD1 (5 bases). Germline CDR1 reads MGHRA; CDR2 reads YSYEKL. Trimming took off 3 bases at V and 5 bases at J, with 11 bases between the two ends. This CDR3 contains 15 residues. The CDR3 is CASSQITGDNSPLHF. DNA for the CDR3: TGCGCCAGCAGCCAGATAACAGGTGATAATTCACCCCTCCACTTT.